This paragraph reports one TCR beta chain. TCRdb recomputed calls from the 5' RACE reads with MiXCR, one row per CDR3 protein. This table holds about 120,000 distinct CDR3 sequences, over 9% found once. The time point here: blood at routine non-recurrence follow-up after resection. The study sequenced unsorted whole RNA from tumor, nontumor lung or frozen PBMC. The data are from a study of spatial heterogeneity in lung cancer. Across the whole study: Median follow-up for sequenced PBMC samples was about two years after resection, when such samples existed.

The sequence was collected from a male donor with early-stage non-small cell lung cancer. The sample was PBMCs, taken at follow-up.

The CDR3 sequence: CASSRTTGTGNSDTQYF. DNA of the CDR3: TGTGCCAGCTCACGTACCACCGGGACAGGGAATTCCGATACGCAGTATTTT. The chain couples TRBV18 to TRBJ2-3; 9 nucleotides align to TRBD1. Per germline, CDR1 KGHSH and CDR2 LQKENI. Unmatched junction bases numbered 14, after V lost 4 bases and J lost 6 bases. The CDR3 extends over 17 amino acids.